The 26 T cell receptor beta chains listed next were all sequenced from one sample in a study of Graves' ophthalmopathy and Graves' hyperthyroidism. RNA transcripts were the template, and TCR beta CDR3 regions were amplified from them. First-round RT-PCR used HTBI primers; second-round multiplex PCR followed. TCRdb re-called the multiplex PCR reads through MiXCR, storing one row per CDR3 protein. Here the sample spans 500,000 to 800,000 distinct CDR3 sequences, about two fifths being singletons. Specimen: peripheral blood. These receptors came from an adult man with Graves' ophthalmopathy.

This clonotype was counted many times. The chain employs TRBV7-2 and TRBJ1-2, with TRBD1 as a possible D gene (5 bases). Trimming stripped 3 bases from V and 3 bases from J, with 8 bases between. The CDR3 runs 13 residues. The germline gives CDR1 SGHTA, CDR2 FQGNSA. The CDR3 DNA reads as TGTGCCAGCAGCTTCGGGGGACACTATGGCTACACCTTC. Translating gives CASSFGGHYGYTF.

Worth noting for this clonotype: A much larger clone differs by one base, so this may be a read error. Written as DNA, the CDR3 is TGTGCCAGCAGCTTAGCGCCTGGACAGGGGTATCAGCCCCAGCATTTT. Its protein product is CASSLAPGQGYQPQHF. V gene TRBV7-8 combines with J gene TRBJ1-5, with 9 bases aligning to TRBD1. CDR3 length: 16 amino acids. The junction had 5 bases not matched to a gene; V was cut back by 0 bases and J by 5 bases. The germline CDR1 and CDR2 sequences are SGHVS and FQNEAQ.

In its sample, this clonotype was seen many times. The chain combines TRBV19 with TRBJ1-2, with D uncertain. The CDR3 consists of 15 residues. Germline lookup yields CDR1 LNHDA and CDR2 SQIVND (reference sequence). With 5 bases removed from V and 6 bases from J, the gap between germline ends came to 19 bases. The CDR3, as DNA: TGTGCCAGTAGTTCCACAAGGCACTCGGTCGATGGCTACACCTTC. Translated, it gives CASSSTRHSVDGYTF.

As for this clonotype: At one end the junction does not follow the germline gene, possibly because of a read error. The chain has TRBV10-3 and TRBJ2-7, with a possible D match to TRBD1 (6 bases). This CDR3 has 14 residues. CDR1 is ENHRY, CDR2 SYGVKD, per germline. CDR3 bases: TGTGCCAGCAGTGACCCGACAGGCTCCTACGAGCAGTACTTC. Its protein product is CASSDPTGSYEQYF.

The gene calls are TRBV12-3 or TRBV12-4 and TRBJ1-2, with TRBD1 identical over 7 bases. CDR3 size: 15 residues. Germline trimming cut 1 base from V and 6 bases from J; bases unmatched to any gene: 8. This CDR3 is CASSLVGGAGNGYTF. In nucleotides, the CDR3 is TGTGCCAGCAGTTTAGTAGGGGGCGCAGGGAATGGCTACACCTTC.

In regard to this clonotype: One end of the junction is discordant with germline, which a read error may explain. The chain is built from TRBV10-3 and TRBJ1-1; 12 bases are shared with TRBD1. The V gene's germline CDR1 is ENHRY and CDR2 SYGVKD. The CDR3 contains 18 residues. For the CDR3, the DNA is TGTGCCAGCAGTTACTCGACGGGACAGGGGGCCGGGAACACTGAAGCTTTCTTT. It encodes CASSYSTGQGAGNTEAFF.

This clonotype was seen ten or more times. The V gene is TRBV19, the J gene TRBJ1-5; D is ambiguous. The length of the CDR3 is 12 residues. Germline-derived CDR1 and CDR2 are LNHDA and SQIVND (reference sequence). The V end was cut by 8 bases, the J end by 2 bases, with 7 bases between. The CDR3 region is CASGEGNQPQHF. The CDR3 nucleotides read TGTGCCAGTGGGGAGGGCAATCAGCCCCAGCATTTT.

The chain uses TRBV7-3 and TRBJ2-5; 10 positions agree with TRBD2. The germline gives CDR1 SGHTA, CDR2 FQGTGA. The CDR3 extends over 15 amino acids. V lost 5 bases, J lost 5 bases, and 8 bases stayed unmatched. The CDR3 region is CASSPSLAGWETQYF. The DNA for the CDR3 is TGTGCCAGCAGCCCGTCACTAGCGGGATGGGAGACCCAGTACTTC.

As for this clonotype: A junction boundary mismatches the germline segment, possibly from a read error. The J gene is TRBJ1-1, the V gene TRBV7-2; D may be TRBD1 (5 bases). Looked up from germline, CDR1 is SGHTA and CDR2 is FQGNSA. The CDR3 consists of 15 residues. For the CDR3, the DNA is TGTGTCAGCACCTCTCGAGGGGCACCTAACACTGAAGCTTTCTTT. It specifies CVSTSRGAPNTEAFF.

This clonotype turned up a few times. V is TRBV12-5 and J is TRBJ2-7, with D possibly TRBD1 on 5 matching bases. Germline lookup yields CDR1 LGHNT and CDR2 FRNRAP. CDR3 size: 14 residues. Trimming removed 3 bases from V and 6 bases from J, with 15 bases in between. CDR3 in amino acids: CASGFDRQGVEQYF. Written as DNA, the CDR3 is TGTGCTAGTGGTTTCGATCGTCAGGGCGTCGAGCAGTACTTC.

Worth noting for this clonotype: Sequence at one end of the junction differs from germline and may be a read error. J is TRBJ1-2 and V is TRBV10-3; D not resolved. This CDR3 has 16 residues. CDR1 is ENHRY, CDR2 SYGVKD, per germline. CDR3 DNA: TGTGCCAGCAGTTACTCGAAGATTAAGGGAGACTATGGCTACACCTTC. Translated: CASSYSKIKGDYGYTF.

This chain links TRBV3-1 with TRBJ2-7; D is possibly TRBD2 (6 bases). Germline V gives CDR1 LGHDT, CDR2 YNNKEL (reference sequence). The CDR3 is 16 amino acids. Trimming removed 5 bases from V and 0 bases from J, with 17 bases in between. The CDR3 spells CASSSRGRTSSYEQYF. CDR3 DNA: TGTGCCAGCAGCTCCCGGGGGAGGACAAGCTCCTACGAGCAGTACTTC.

In this sample, this clonotype turned up many times. The rearrangement joins TRBV5-6 to TRBJ1-1; 7 positions agree with TRBD1. Germline loops: CDR1 SGHDT, CDR2 YYEEEE. V dropped 8 bases and J dropped 11; count of bases not matched to a gene: 24. This CDR3 has 16 amino acids. The CDR3 sequence: CASTNGGRQLDRVAFF. In nucleotides, the CDR3 is TGTGCCAGTACGAACGGCGGACGGCAACTTGACAGGGTTGCTTTCTTT. Full variable domain (remainder filled in from reference TRBV5-6 and TRBJ1-1): DAGVTQSPTHLIKTRGQQVTLRCSPKSGHDTVSWYQQALGQGPQFIFQYYEEEERQRGNFPDRFSGHQFPNYSSELNVNALLLGDSALYLCASTNGGRQLDRVAFFGQGTRLTVV.

This clonotype showed up many times. V gene TRBV20-1 combines with J gene TRBJ1-5; unclear D gene. This CDR3 comprises 16 residues. Trimming removed 3 bases at V and 0 bases at J, with 15 bases between. Per the germline V gene, CDR1 is DFQATT and CDR2 is SNEGSKA (reference sequence). The CDR3 here is CSARSGNGDSNQPQHF. In nucleotides, the CDR3 is TGCAGTGCTAGGTCTGGCAACGGCGATAGCAATCAGCCCCAGCATTTT.

The CDR3: CAISNRSRTVRPQHF. CDR3 in DNA: TGTGCCATCAGTAACAGATCGAGGACAGTTCGGCCCCAGCATTTT. The chain carries TRBV10-3 and TRBJ1-5; D might be TRBD1 (6 bases). Germline lookup yields CDR1 ENHRY and CDR2 SYGVKD. The CDR3 extends over 15 amino acids. Trimming left V 5 bases short and J 9 bases short, with 20 bases between.

Here the CDR3 reads CAREGLNTYEQYF. The CDR3 DNA reads as TGTGCTAGAGAAGGGTTGAACACCTACGAGCAGTACTTC. The chain links TRBV2 to TRBJ2-7; D uncertain. CDR1 and CDR2 from the germline V gene are SNHLY and FYNNEI. The CDR3 consists of 13 residues.

This clonotype was picked up many times. The rearrangement joins TRBV7-9 to TRBJ2-6; 11 bases fit TRBD1. CDR1 SEHNR and CDR2 FQNEAQ come from the germline V gene (reference sequence). The CDR3 is 17 amino acids. V gave up 5 bases and J gave up 4 bases; unmatched junction bases: 7. The DNA of the CDR3 is TGTGCCAGCAGCGCCGGACAGGGGGCGACGGGGGCCAACGTCCTGACTTTC. Amino acids: CASSAGQGATGANVLTF.

This clonotype was found a few times. J is TRBJ1-1 and V is TRBV25-1; TRBD1 might be the D (6 bases). Trimming took off 8 bases at V and 0 bases at J, with 19 bases between the two ends. The germline CDR1 and CDR2 sequences are MGHDK and SYGVNS. This CDR3 region has 16 residues. CDR3 amino acids: CASSPPDRRMNTEAFF. The CDR3 DNA sequence: TGTGCCAGCTCACCACCGGACAGACGAATGAACACTGAAGCTTTCTTT.

To note about this clonotype: This sequence may be a read error, since a much larger clone differs from it by one base. The chain employs TRBV5-1 and TRBJ2-7, with D tentatively TRBD1 or TRBD2 (5 bases each). There are 14 residues in the CDR3. Looked up from germline, CDR1 is SGHRS and CDR2 is YFSETQ. CDR3 loop: CASSSGTVTYEQHF. DNA for the CDR3: TGCGCCAGCAGCTCCGGGACGGTAACCTACGAGCAGCACTTC. Together with reference TRBV5-1 and TRBJ2-7, the CDR3 gives the full variable domain: KAGVTQTPRYLIKTRGQQVTLSCSPISGHRSVSWYQQTPGQGLQFLFEYFSETQRNKGNFPGRFSGRQFSNSRSEMNVSTLELGDSALYLCASSSGTVTYEQHFGPGTRLTVT.

CDR3 nucleotide sequence: TGTGCCACCAGGAGGCCGTTAGGGAAATATAGCTACACCTTC. It yields the protein CATRRPLGKYSYTF. The chain links TRBV15 to TRBJ1-2; D is ambiguous. The V gene's germline CDR1 is LNHNV and CDR2 YYDKDF (reference sequence). The CDR3 runs to 14 residues. V was shortened by 6 bases and J by 9 bases, with 20 bases between the two germline ends.

There are many counts of this clonotype. This sequence joins TRBV19 and TRBJ2-7, with 8 bases matching TRBD1. CDR1 is LNHDA and CDR2 is SQIVND in the germline V gene (reference sequence). V dropped 3 bases and J dropped 3; count of bases not matched to a gene: 13. The CDR3 has 17 amino acids. As DNA, the CDR3 is TGTGCCAGTAGTATCGGCGAAAGGACAGGGTTCCTCTACGAGCAGTACTTC. Its translation: CASSIGERTGFLYEQYF.

The chain carries TRBV2 and TRBJ2-7, with 11 bases aligning to TRBD2. The CDR3 extends over 16 amino acids. Germline V gives CDR1 SNHLY, CDR2 FYNNEI. V shed 4 bases and J 6 bases; nucleotides not matched to a gene: 11. This CDR3 reads CASSVPELAGAGEQYF. CDR3 DNA sequence: TGTGCCAGCAGTGTTCCTGAACTAGCGGGAGCGGGCGAGCAGTACTTC.

The sample holds many counts of this clonotype. V usage is TRBV19 and J usage is TRBJ1-5, with TRBD1 matching 7 bases. The CDR3 runs to 16 residues. Losses at the gene ends were 6 bases for V and 6 bases for J; bases not matched to a gene: 14. Germline CDR1 is LNHDA and CDR2 is SQIVND (reference sequence). The CDR3 here is CASRDLGKGARQPQHF. The CDR3 nucleotides are TGTGCCAGTAGGGACCTGGGAAAGGGGGCGCGTCAGCCCCAGCATTTT.

V and J are TRBV10-3 and TRBJ1-2; 10 bases map to TRBD1. Per germline, CDR1 ENHRY and CDR2 SYGVKD. The CDR3 has 14 amino acids. Germline trimming cut 10 bases from V and 3 bases from J; bases unmatched to any gene: 8. CDR3 protein: CASEGQGSDYGYTF. In DNA form, the CDR3 reads TGTGCCAGCGAGGGACAGGGGAGCGACTATGGCTACACCTTC.

This clonotype was picked up a small number of times. The CDR3 DNA reads as TGTGCCAGCAGCTTGAGCTCCTACAATGAGCAGTTCTTC. This sequence encodes CASSLSSYNEQFF. The rearrangement links TRBV7-9 to TRBJ2-1; D is undetermined. Between the trimmed V and J ends, which lost 3 bases and 0 bases, there was a span of 3 bases. Germline V gene data show CDR1 as SEHNR and CDR2 as FQNEAQ (reference sequence). The CDR3 loop spans 13 amino acids.

The J gene is TRBJ2-5, the V gene TRBV10-3; 9 bases map to TRBD1. Germline CDR1 is ENHRY and CDR2 is SYGVKD. This CDR3 is 12 amino acids long. With 9 bases clipped from V and 4 bases from J, the junction kept 3 bases outside the gene matches. The CDR3 sequence is CAMGQGRETQYF. DNA of the CDR3: TGTGCCATGGGACAGGGACGAGAGACCCAGTACTTC.